This record looks at one T cell receptor beta chain sequence and its context. What it binds is not known. The entry originates in a study of memory CD4+ T cells and cytomegalovirus serostatus. Clones were sequenced by immunoSEQ multiplex PCR, and TCRdb holds only the in-frame ones, with some missing. The sample has about 59,000 clones, about 81% seen once. Trimming removed 0 bases from V and 1 base from J, with 9 bases in between. The CDR3 spans 15 residues. CDR1 is SGHNT and CDR2 is YENEEA in the germline V gene. Findings and caveats of the study: About two fifths of the roughly 150 known CMV-associated TCRbeta sequences appeared in CD4+ memory.

Single viable CD3+CD4+CD8-CD45RO+ cells were sorted as the memory CD4+ T cells. The sequencing input was memory CD4+ T cells from blood. The chain couples TRBV11-3 to TRBJ2-5; no reliable D call. The sequence derives from an adult in good health and CMV-seronegative. CDR3 sequence reads: CASSLDFWLQETQYF. DNA of the CDR3: TGTGCCAGCAGCTTAGATTTTTGGCTCCAAGAGACCCAGTACTTC.